The 28 T cell receptor beta chains presented below share a single source sample, sequenced in a study of OX40 agonist ivuxolimab in advanced cancers. The protocol was immunoSEQ multiplex PCR, while the TCRdb copy is restricted to in-frame clones and leaves out a portion. The data hold 80,000 or so clones, with approximately 84% observed a single time. Material: CD4+ or CD8+ T cells sorted from blood, obtained in a trial of the OX40 agonist ivuxolimab. The receptor source for this set is an adult with an advanced solid tumor such as melanoma, head and neck, liver or kidney cancer.

This chain uses TRBV5-4 with TRBJ2-3, with D unclear. This CDR3 has 14 residues. V was trimmed by 2 bases and J by 4 bases, leaving 11 bases between them. CDR1 is SGHNT and CDR2 is YYREEE in the germline V gene (reference sequence). The CDR3, as DNA: TGTGCCAGCAGCTTACCAGAACCGGCAGATACGCAGTATTTT. Translation: CASSLPEPADTQYF.

The chain has TRBV27 and TRBJ2-3; 7 positions agree with TRBD2. CDR1 and CDR2 (germline): MNHEY, SMNVEV (reference sequence). This CDR3 has 13 amino acids. V shed 4 bases, J shed 5 bases, and the junction held 3 bases outside the gene matches. CDR3 sequence: CASSWREGDTQYF. CDR3 sequence (DNA): TGTGCCAGCAGTTGGAGGGAGGGAGATACGCAGTATTTT.

V and J are TRBV6-5 and TRBJ2-7, with D possibly matching TRBD1 (5 bases). V was shortened by 9 bases and J by 6 bases, with 15 bases between the two germline ends. This CDR3 comprises 12 residues. The V gene's germline CDR1 is MNHEY and CDR2 SVGAGI. The DNA for the CDR3 is TGTGCCAGTTCCAGGGCAAGGGGCGAGCAGTACTTC. Its translation is CASSRARGEQYF.

This chain uses TRBV19 with TRBJ1-5, with D possibly matching TRBD1 (5 bases). Germline CDR1 and CDR2: LNHDA and SQIVND (reference sequence). The CDR3 totals 13 residues. Trimming took off 5 bases at V and 3 bases at J, with 8 bases between the two ends. The DNA for the CDR3 is TGTGCCAGTAGTGGGGGAAACAATCAGCCCCAGCATTTT. Encoded protein: CASSGGNNQPQHF.

The chain is built from TRBV27 and TRBJ1-1; 7 nucleotides match TRBD1. The CDR3 length is 15 residues. Germline assignment: CDR1 MNHEY and CDR2 SMNVEV (reference sequence). The V gene end was trimmed by 6 bases and the J gene end by 0 bases; junction bases not matched to a gene: 7. CDR3: CASRRTGYMNTEAFF. As DNA, the CDR3 is TGTGCCAGCAGGAGGACAGGCTACATGAACACTGAAGCTTTCTTT.

V is TRBV29-1 and J is TRBJ2-2, with TRBD2 matching over 8 bases. CDR3 length: 14 residues. In germline, CDR1 is SQVTM, CDR2 ANQGSEA. V shed 7 bases and J 6 bases; nucleotides not matched to a gene: 10. The chain's CDR3 is CSARGSGSAGELFF. The CDR3 coding sequence is TGCAGCGCCCGAGGGAGCGGGAGTGCCGGGGAGCTGTTTTTT.

This sequence joins TRBV7-2 and TRBJ1-1; TRBD1 might be the D (6 bases). Trimming removed 8 bases from V and 1 base from J, with 17 bases in between. The germline V gene has CDR1 SGHTA and CDR2 FQGNSA. The CDR3 loop spans 15 amino acids. In DNA form, the CDR3 reads TGTGCCAGCCGAAATGTGGGACAACCGAACACTGAAGCTTTCTTT. Amino acid sequence: CASRNVGQPNTEAFF.

This sequence joins TRBV7-9 and TRBJ2-2; D remains unclear. The V gene lost 2 bases and the J gene lost 1 base, with 11 bases spanning the gap. CDR3 length: 16 residues. The germline V gene encodes CDR1 SEHNR and CDR2 FQNEAQ (reference sequence). CDR3 sequence: CASSLRSPENTGELFF. The CDR3 nucleotides are TGTGCCAGCAGCTTACGCAGCCCCGAGAACACCGGGGAGCTGTTTTTT.

This chain links TRBV18 with TRBJ2-5, with 13 bases fitting TRBD2. The junction had 4 bases not matched to a gene; V was cut back by 4 bases and J by 2 bases. Germline CDR1 is KGHSH and CDR2 is LQKENI. The CDR3 totals 16 residues. CDR3 residues: CASSRTSGGTQETQYF. The CDR3 bases are TGTGCCAGCTCACGGACTAGCGGGGGAACTCAAGAGACCCAGTACTTC.

The rearrangement joins TRBV28 to TRBJ1-5; the D is unclear. CDR1 and CDR2 (germline): MDHEN, SYDVKM. V lost 5 bases, J lost 4 bases, and 12 bases lay in between. This CDR3 has 14 residues. The CDR3 DNA reads TGTGCCAGCAGTCCGGCCGGAGTTAATCAGCCCCAGCATTTT. Translation: CASSPAGVNQPQHF.

The chain uses TRBV4-3 and TRBJ2-3; D is unclear. The V end lost 3 bases, the J end lost 8 bases, and 12 bases lay between the germline ends. This CDR3 region has 13 residues. Germline V gene lookup returns CDR1 LGHNA and CDR2 YSLEER. This CDR3 reads CASSHEPGSTQYF. For the CDR3, the DNA is TGCGCCAGCAGCCACGAACCCGGTAGTACGCAGTATTTT.

This sequence joins TRBV11-2 and TRBJ1-3, with a weak D call TRBD1 (6 bases). The V and J ends lost 4 bases and 0 bases respectively, with 10 bases between them. The germline V gene encodes CDR1 SGHAT and CDR2 FQNNGV. The CDR3 extends over 15 amino acids. The CDR3 DNA reads TGTGCCAGCAGCTCGGACAGTTTCTCTGGAAACACCATATATTTT. It encodes CASSSDSFSGNTIYF.

Only a few counts were recorded for this clone. V is TRBV4-2 and J is TRBJ1-1; D is unclear. This CDR3 spans 12 amino acids. V was clipped by 4 bases and J by 5 bases, with 8 bases between them. From germline, CDR1 is LGHNA and CDR2 YNFKEQ. CDR3 bases: TGTGCCAGCAGCCGAGGAGGGACTGAAGCTTTCTTT. Protein product: CASSRGGTEAFF.

V is TRBV27 and J is TRBJ1-6; the match to TRBD1 covers 9 bases. The length of the CDR3 is 15 residues. Germline assignment: CDR1 MNHEY and CDR2 SMNVEV (reference sequence). V lost 3 bases, J lost 9 bases, and 6 bases stayed unmatched. CDR3 in amino acids: CASSLGQGGISPLHF. CDR3 nucleotides: TGTGCCAGCAGTTTGGGACAGGGTGGGATTTCACCCCTCCACTTT.

This chain uses TRBV11-2 with TRBJ2-1; 7 bases agree with TRBD2. Looked up from germline, CDR1 is SGHAT and CDR2 is FQNNGV. With V trimmed by 5 bases and J by 4 bases, 5 bases remained unmatched. The CDR3 spans 14 residues. As DNA, the CDR3 is TGTGCCAGCAGCCACGGGGGGAATTACAATGAGCAGTTCTTC. Protein: CASSHGGNYNEQFF.

This clone is a singleton in its sample. The chain couples TRBV27 to TRBJ2-3, with TRBD2 matching over 11 bases. Losses at the gene ends were 3 bases for V and 6 bases for J; bases not matched to a gene: 11. Germline CDR1 reads MNHEY; CDR2 reads SMNVEV (reference sequence). The CDR3 has 17 residues. The CDR3 DNA follows: TGTGCCAGCAGTTTCTGGGATAGCGGGGGGGCCTTCGATACGCAGTATTTT. Its translation is CASSFWDSGGAFDTQYF.

The rearrangement uses TRBV5-1 and TRBJ1-1; no clear D gene. Trimming took off 5 bases at V and 1 base at J, with 12 bases between the two ends. The CDR3 length is 14 residues. The germline CDR1 and CDR2 sequences are SGHRS and YFSETQ. The CDR3 region is CASRAGSANTEAFF. DNA of the CDR3: TGCGCCAGCAGGGCGGGGTCGGCGAACACTGAAGCTTTCTTT. Drawing the rest from reference TRBV5-1 and TRBJ1-1, the complete variable domain is KAGVTQTPRYLIKTRGQQVTLSCSPISGHRSVSWYQQTPGQGLQFLFEYFSETQRNKGNFPGRFSGRQFSNSRSEMNVSTLELGDSALYLCASRAGSANTEAFFGQGTRLTVV.

This chain's CDR3 is CASSLGTSGQFF. CDR3 nucleotides: TGTGCCAGCAGTTTGGGGACTAGCGGGCAGTTCTTC. The rearrangement links TRBV28 to TRBJ2-1, with 11 nucleotides matching TRBD2. The V gene's germline CDR1 is MDHEN and CDR2 SYDVKM. The J segment lost 12 bases and the V segment lost 3 bases, leaving 1 base of the junction unmatched. The CDR3 length is 12 residues.

This chain uses TRBV5-1 with TRBJ2-2, with a weak D call TRBD1 (5 bases). Germline V gene lookup returns CDR1 SGHRS and CDR2 YFSETQ. V lost 4 bases and J lost 2, with 12 bases in between. CDR3 size: 15 residues. The CDR3 loop is CASSRSQVNTGELFF. In DNA form, the CDR3 reads TGCGCCAGCAGCCGATCACAGGTTAACACCGGGGAGCTGTTTTTT. Full variable domain (missing parts from reference TRBV5-1 and TRBJ2-2): KAGVTQTPRYLIKTRGQQVTLSCSPISGHRSVSWYQQTPGQGLQFLFEYFSETQRNKGNFPGRFSGRQFSNSRSEMNVSTLELGDSALYLCASSRSQVNTGELFFGEGSRLTVL.

The chain couples TRBV11-3 to TRBJ2-2; TRBD2 matches 13 bases. The V gene end was trimmed by 4 bases and the J gene end by 7 bases; junction bases not matched to a gene: 6. This CDR3 comprises 16 residues. In germline, CDR1 is SGHNT, CDR2 YENEEA. The CDR3 region has the DNA TGTGCCAGCAGCTCCGGGACTAGCGGGGACGACGGGGAGCTGTTTTTT. Translation: CASSSGTSGDDGELFF.

The rearrangement joins TRBV19 to TRBJ2-3, with D maybe TRBD2 (6 bases). Germline V CDR1 and CDR2: LNHDA, SQIVND (reference sequence). The CDR3 loop spans 10 amino acids. Between the trimmed V and J ends, which lost 10 bases and 6 bases, there was a span of 8 bases. Written as DNA, the CDR3 is TGTGCCACGGGGAGGGATACGCAGTATTTT. This codes for CATGRDTQYF.

This chain links TRBV6-1 with TRBJ1-1, with TRBD1 as a possible D gene (6 bases). Per germline, CDR1 MNHNS and CDR2 SASEGT. With 7 bases removed from V and 3 bases from J, the gap between germline ends came to 12 bases. The CDR3 is 13 residues long. The CDR3 is CASKYGGHTEAFF. The CDR3 nucleotides read TGTGCCAGCAAGTACGGGGGCCACACTGAAGCTTTCTTT.

This sequence joins TRBV7-9 and TRBJ1-4, with a possible D match to TRBD1 (5 bases). Trimming removed 5 bases from V and 8 bases from J, with 15 bases in between. This CDR3 has 14 amino acids. Germline V lookup: CDR1 SEHNR, CDR2 FQNEAQ (reference sequence). CDR3 protein: CASSPDIEVEKLFF. The DNA for the CDR3 is TGTGCCAGCAGCCCGGACATAGAGGTAGAAAAACTGTTTTTT. The whole variable domain, remainder taken from reference TRBV7-9 and TRBJ1-4, is DTGVSQNPRHKITKRGQNVTFRCDPISEHNRLYWYRQTLGQGPEFLTYFQNEAQLEKSRLLSDRFSAERPKGSFSTLEIQRTEQGDSAMYLCASSPDIEVEKLFFGSGTQLSVL.

The genes are TRBV18 and TRBJ2-1; D is unclear. CDR3 length: 11 amino acids. Germline-derived CDR1 and CDR2 are KGHSH and LQKENI. Deletions cut 2 bases from V and 7 bases from J, with 3 bases between. CDR3 region: CASSPLNEQFF. Written as DNA, the CDR3 is TGTGCCAGCTCACCATTGAATGAGCAGTTCTTC.

For the CDR3, the DNA is TGCGCCAGCAGCCACCGGACTAGCGGGAACAATGAGCAGTTCTTC. Its protein is CASSHRTSGNNEQFF. The chain joins TRBV4-1 to TRBJ2-1; 12 bases fit TRBD2. Germline CDR1 is MGHRA and CDR2 is YSYEKL. Losses at the gene ends were 3 bases for V and 5 bases for J; bases not matched to a gene: 2. CDR3 length: 15 amino acids.

The genes are TRBV6-6 and TRBJ2-7; the D is unclear. The CDR3 contains 14 residues. Per the germline V gene, CDR1 is MNHNY and CDR2 is SVGAGI (reference sequence). Trimming removed 5 bases at V and 1 base at J, with 12 bases between. In DNA form, the CDR3 reads TGTGCCAGCAGTGGAACAGCATATTCCTACGAGCAGTACTTC. Protein product: CASSGTAYSYEQYF.

The genes are TRBV5-1 and TRBJ2-5; possibly TRBD1 for D (6 bases). V gave up 1 base and J gave up 3 bases, with 10 bases separating them. Per the germline V gene, CDR1 is SGHRS and CDR2 is YFSETQ. This CDR3 is 14 amino acids long. The CDR3 nucleotides are TGCGCCAGCAGCTTGAGCAGGGGAGAAGAGACCCAGTACTTC. Translated, it gives CASSLSRGEETQYF.

The chain joins TRBV14 to TRBJ2-2; 8 nucleotides line up with TRBD2. Germline assignment: CDR1 SGHDN and CDR2 FVKESK. The ends lost 5 bases at V and 0 bases at J; junction bases unmatched: 5. This CDR3 comprises 16 residues. The CDR3 here is CASSFGLAANTGELFF. CDR3 coding DNA: TGTGCCAGCAGCTTCGGACTAGCTGCGAACACCGGGGAGCTGTTTTTT.